Below are 8 T cell receptor beta chains sequenced from a single sample in a study of blood T cell repertoires in COVID-19. This table comes from immunoSEQ multiplex PCR, and its TCRdb copy is limited to in-frame clones, with some not included. The sample has roughly 250,000 clones, roughly 80% seen once. Material for sequencing was peripheral blood. The source is a woman in her sixties or seventies with active or convalescent COVID-19.

In its sample, this clone was seen once. The chain has TRBV2 and TRBJ2-3; 9 bases are shared with TRBD1. V shed 3 bases and J 6 bases; nucleotides not matched to a gene: 7. The germline V gene encodes CDR1 SNHLY and CDR2 FYNNEI. There are 15 residues in the CDR3. The CDR3, as DNA: TGTGCCAGCAGTGAGAACAGGGGGCTCTGGGATACGCAGTATTTT. It codes for CASSENRGLWDTQYF.

J is TRBJ2-1 and V is TRBV9; D is possibly TRBD2 (5 bases). The CDR3 is made up of 14 amino acids. Germline V gene data show CDR1 as SGDLS and CDR2 as YYNGEE. V lost 0 bases, J lost 7 bases, and 11 bases lay in between. DNA of the CDR3: TGTGCCAGCAGCGTAGATACTAGTGTAAATGAGCAGTTCTTC. It encodes CASSVDTSVNEQFF.

The chain links TRBV7-3 to TRBJ2-3, with 7 nucleotides matching TRBD2. The CDR3 is 16 residues long. Losses at the gene ends were 1 base for V and 0 bases for J; bases not matched to a gene: 4. The germline CDR1 and CDR2 sequences are SGHTA and FQGTGA. The CDR3, as DNA: TGTGCCAGCAGCTTAAGTTCTAGCGGAAGCACAGATACGCAGTATTTT. It codes for CASSLSSSGSTDTQYF.

V and J are TRBV3-1 (or the pseudogene TRBV3-2) and TRBJ2-3; 12 bases match TRBD2. The trim removed 10 bases at V and 4 bases at J, leaving 3 bases unmatched. The germline CDR1 and CDR2 sequences are LGHDT and YNNKEL (reference sequence). The CDR3 spans 13 residues. The CDR3 loop reads CATGLAGPDTQYF. CDR3 sequence (DNA): TGTGCCACAGGACTAGCGGGACCAGATACGCAGTATTTT.

With regard to this clone: Other DNA sequences within the sample encode an identical CDR3. The chain is built from TRBV27 and TRBJ2-5, with TRBD1 as a possible D gene (6 bases). CDR1 MNHEY and CDR2 SMNVEV come from the germline V gene (reference sequence). V was shortened by 3 bases and J by 1 base, with 6 bases between the two germline ends. The CDR3 has 13 amino acids. The DNA of the CDR3 is TGTGCCAGCAGTTTCAGGGGCCAAGAGACCCAGTACTTC. Its translation: CASSFRGQETQYF.

V is TRBV11-3 and J is TRBJ2-7; tentatively, D is TRBD1 (5 bases). Trimming took 5 bases from V and 0 from J, leaving 8 bases between them. This CDR3 is 13 amino acids long. Germline assignment: CDR1 SGHNT and CDR2 YENEEA. The CDR3 region is CASSPDSSYEQYF. As DNA, the CDR3 is TGTGCCAGCAGCCCCGACAGCTCCTACGAGCAGTACTTC.

A word on this clone: Other DNA sequences within the sample encode an identical CDR3. The chain employs TRBV11-3 and TRBJ2-5; 7 bases map to TRBD1. The V gene's germline CDR1 is SGHNT and CDR2 YENEEA. The CDR3 length is 15 residues. J gave up 2 bases and V 1 base, and 4 bases lay outside the gene matches. The CDR3 region has the DNA TGTGCCAGCAGCTTAGGAGGGGGCCTGCAAGAGACCCAGTACTTC. Translated, it gives CASSLGGGLQETQYF.

This clone was picked up a small number of times. The chain links TRBV15 to TRBJ1-5, with D hard to call. Germline V gene lookup returns CDR1 LNHNV and CDR2 YYDKDF (reference sequence). This CDR3 spans 19 amino acids. V lost 0 bases and J lost 1, with 19 bases in between. CDR3 sequence (DNA): TGTGCCACCAGCAGAGATCGATACGGCCCTTCCGGGAGCAATCAGCCCCAGCATTTT. Translating gives CATSRDRYGPSGSNQPQHF. The full variable domain, its missing parts supplied by reference TRBV15 and TRBJ1-5, is DAMVIQNPRYQVTQFGKPVTLSCSQTLNHNVMYWYQQKSSQAPKLLFHYYDKDFNNEADTPDNFQSRRPNTSFCFLDIRSPGLGDTAMYLCATSRDRYGPSGSNQPQHFGDGTRLSIL.